Sequencing of this T cell receptor beta chain was carried out in a study of T cells in Graves' hyperthyroidism and ophthalmopathy. What was amplified from RNA transcripts were TCR beta CDR3 regions. Initially, a first-round RT-PCR of the TCR CDR3 employed the HTBI primer set. TCRdb redid the calling of the multiplex PCR reads with MiXCR, one entry per CDR3 protein. The sample lists 700,000 to 950,000 distinct CDR3 sequences; about a third were seen once. A few counts support this clonotype. CDR3 length equals 15 residues. Losses at the gene ends were 5 bases for V and 8 bases for J; bases not matched to a gene: 10. In germline, CDR1 is SGHTA, CDR2 FQGNSA.

The origin of this receptor is a woman aged 35 to 49 with Graves' hyperthyroidism. The chain combines TRBV7-2 with TRBJ1-4; 8 bases are a match to TRBD1. Sequencing was performed on blood. CDR3 DNA sequence: TGTGCCAGCAGCCCGATGACAGGGGTAGGGGAAAAACTGTTTTTT. This sequence encodes CASSPMTGVGEKLFF.